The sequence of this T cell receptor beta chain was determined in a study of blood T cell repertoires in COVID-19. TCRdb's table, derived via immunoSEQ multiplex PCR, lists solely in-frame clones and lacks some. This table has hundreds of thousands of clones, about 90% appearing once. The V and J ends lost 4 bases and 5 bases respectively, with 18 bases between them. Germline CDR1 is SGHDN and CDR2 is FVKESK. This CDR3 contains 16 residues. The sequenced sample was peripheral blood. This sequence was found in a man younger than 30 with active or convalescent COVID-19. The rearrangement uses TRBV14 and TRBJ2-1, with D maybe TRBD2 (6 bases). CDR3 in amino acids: CASSLHRIAAHNEQFF. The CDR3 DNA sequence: TGTGCCAGCAGCCTCCACAGGATAGCGGCTCACAATGAGCAGTTCTTC.